Listed below are T cell receptor beta chains from one sample, sequenced in a study of shared clonotypes between healthy human individuals. The protocol was immunoSEQ multiplex PCR, while the TCRdb copy is restricted to in-frame clones and leaves out a portion. Of more than 1 million clones listed, approximately 78% are singletons. Sequencing used memory CD4+ T cells from PBMCs. The receptors come from a young man in good health. Some clones in this sample may be carry-over from other donors' samples. Both conserved end residues are part of each CDR3. A D gene is named only where the DNA matches it firmly. The size field is filled for only some rows; it gives once, few, many or a size class.

d_gene	j_gene	v_gene	abundance	CDR3nt	CDR3aa
NA	TRBJ1-1	TRBV19	NA	TGTGCCAGTAGTATTACCCTGGGCATTAACACTGAAGCTTTCTTT	CASSITLGINTEAFF
NA	TRBJ2-1	TRBV20-1	once	TGCAGTGCTAGAGATGATGAGCAGTTCTTC	CSARDDEQFF
NA	TRBJ2-2	TRBV5-4	few	TGTGCCAGCAGCCCTCGCACACCCAACACCGGGGAGCTGTTTTTT	CASSPRTPNTGELFF
NA	TRBJ2-1	TRBV29-1	NA	TGCAGCGTTGAAACTTTCACAGGGTACGGAGCGGCTACCGCCTACAATGAGCAGTTCTTC	CSVETFTGYGAATAYNEQFF
NA	TRBJ2-7	TRBV20-1	NA	TGCAGTGCATCACTAAGTCGCGAGCAGTACTTC	CSASLSREQYF
NA	TRBJ2-1	TRBV28	NA	TGTGCCAGTGGACTGGACAATGAGCAGTTCTTC	CASGLDNEQFF
TRBD2	TRBJ2-3	TRBV28	NA	TGTGCCAGCAGTTTTATTGTGGCGGGAGGGCCAGATACGCAGTATTTT	CASSFIVAGGPDTQYF
NA	TRBJ2-3	TRBV6-5	few	TGTGCCAGCGCAGCGGACTCCTACACAGATACGCAGTATTTT	CASAADSYTDTQYF
TRBD2	TRBJ2-1	TRBV10-3	few	TGTGCCATCAGTGAGTCGGGGACTAGCGGGACCAGGTCCTACAATGAGCAGTTCTTC	CAISESGTSGTRSYNEQFF
NA	TRBJ1-2	TRBV7-2	NA	TGTGCCAGCAGCTCACCCGAGCCACGGCCCAACTACACCTTC	CASSSPEPRPNYTF
NA	TRBJ1-2	TRBV28	NA	TGTGCCAGCAGTACAGGGCGTCTCGGCTATGGCTACACCTTC	CASSTGRLGYGYTF
TRBD1	TRBJ2-3	TRBV11-3	NA	TGTGCCAGCAGCACGGGACAGGGGCTCGCGAATACGCAGTATTTT	CASSTGQGLANTQYF
NA	TRBJ1-1	TRBV28	few	TGTGCCAGCACCCTGGGGGGGACTGAAGCTTTCTTT	CASTLGGTEAFF